This T cell receptor (beta chain) comes out of a study of early T cells in non-severe SARS-CoV-2 infection. Overall study findings and caveats: VDJdb matching skewed toward anti-spike CD8 responses, missing private and CD4 specificities.

This clonotype was counted at least ten times. Antigen unknown. Germline loops: CDR1 DFQATT, CDR2 SNEGSKA (reference sequence). The J segment lost 0 bases and the V segment lost 1 base, leaving 9 bases of the junction unmatched. This CDR3 has 18 amino acids. Molecules of cDNA were individually given unique molecular identifiers that were attached to them. TCRdb analysed the 5' RACE reads with MiXCR anew, one entry per CDR3 protein. The repertoire consists of 25,000 to 40,000 distinct CDR3 sequences, with 4.7% occurring once and the leading ten covering about 7.9%. Sequenced sample: whole blood. The receptor was derived from an adult who was a healthcare worker with PCR-confirmed SARS-CoV-2 infection or an uninfected control (not recorded which). The chain carries TRBV20-1 and TRBJ2-7, with 13 bases aligning to TRBD2. The CDR3 spells CSARAWTSGGYPSYEQYF. The CDR3 DNA reads as TGCAGTGCTAGAGCGTGGACTAGCGGGGGATACCCCTCCTACGAGCAGTACTTC.